A single sample gave rise to the 2 T cell receptor delta chains below, sequenced in a study of gamma-delta chains in newborns, infants, children. TCRdb re-called the reads using CATT. The table has fewer than 4,500 delta-chain clones, about 0.63% seen once; the top ten hold more than 13%. The sequencing input was blood. The receptors here all came from a child who was a newborn, infant or young child, either healthy, febrile or measles-vaccinated (not recorded which).

This clone is labeled as medium-sized (0.01 to 0.1%). The same CDR3 arises from other DNA sequences in this sample as well. The V call is TRDV3, the J call TRDJ3; the match to TRDD3 covers 9 bases. Germline trimming cut 0 bases from V and 0 bases from J; bases unmatched to any gene: 6. The V gene's germline CDR1 is TVYSNPD and CDR2 GDNSRS (reference sequence). This CDR3 has 18 residues. CDR3 DNA sequence: TGTGCCTTTAGGTCCGACTGGGGGAGCTCCTGGGACACCCGACAGATGTTTTTC. It is translated as CAFRSDWGSSWDTRQMFF.

This clone occurred a few times. Given a far larger clone just one base away, this is likely a sequencing read error. In DNA, the CDR3 is TGTGCCTGTGACACCGTTCATGGCTGGGTGATACGCGAGACAGCACAACTCTTCTTT. Amino acids: CACDTVHGWVIRETAQLFF. The V gene is TRDV2, the J gene TRDJ2; TRDD3 might be the D (6 bases). Trimming took 0 bases from V and 4 from J, leaving 23 bases between them. CDR1 and CDR2 (germline): GEAIGNYY, EKD. CDR3 length equals 19 residues.